The sequence of this T cell receptor (beta chain) was determined in a study of memory CD4+ T cells and cytomegalovirus serostatus. Study-level results: A US-trained random forest predicted CMV serostatus with median AUC around 0.9.

Clones were sequenced by immunoSEQ multiplex PCR, and TCRdb holds only the in-frame ones, with some missing. The table lists roughly 40,000 clones, approximately 80% of them singletons, with 0.95% to 1.2% in the top ten. As concerns this clone: Antigen unknown.

The sort gate was single viable CD3+CD4+CD8-CD45RO+ cells for memory CD4+ T cells. Donors' CMV status reflects serum IgG against pp150, pp28, p38, p52. CD4+ T cells were isolated by positive magnetic selection. The specimen was memory CD4+ T cells from blood. The source of this sequence is an adult in good health and CMV-seronegative.

CDR3 in DNA: TGTGCCAGCTCCGACGCGGGGAACACTGAAGCTTTCTTT. Its protein is CASSDAGNTEAFF. The gene calls are TRBV18 and TRBJ1-1, with D unresolved. The CDR3 consists of 13 residues. V lost 6 bases and J lost 1, with 9 bases in between. The germline V gene has CDR1 KGHSH and CDR2 LQKENI.